This entry describes one T cell receptor beta chain. A second 7 to 11 cycle PCR used barcoded and J-beta primers. TCRdb itself ran the 5' RACE reads through MiXCR, one entry per CDR3 protein. The table has 1.5 million to 2 million distinct CDR3 sequences, less than 50% seen once. This sample was included in a study of blood T cells in healthy people across ages. Germline CDR1 KGHDR, CDR2 SFDVKD. This CDR3 has 14 residues. The V end was cut by 3 bases, the J end by 8 bases, with 13 bases between. Material: blood. This chain joins TRBV24-1 and TRBJ2-1; D assignment may be TRBD1 or TRBD2 (5 bases each). The receptor comes from a woman aged 40-49 years in good health. In DNA, the CDR3 is TGTGCCACCAGTGATAGGGACCGACTATATGAGCAGTTCTTC. This sequence encodes CATSDRDRLYEQFF.